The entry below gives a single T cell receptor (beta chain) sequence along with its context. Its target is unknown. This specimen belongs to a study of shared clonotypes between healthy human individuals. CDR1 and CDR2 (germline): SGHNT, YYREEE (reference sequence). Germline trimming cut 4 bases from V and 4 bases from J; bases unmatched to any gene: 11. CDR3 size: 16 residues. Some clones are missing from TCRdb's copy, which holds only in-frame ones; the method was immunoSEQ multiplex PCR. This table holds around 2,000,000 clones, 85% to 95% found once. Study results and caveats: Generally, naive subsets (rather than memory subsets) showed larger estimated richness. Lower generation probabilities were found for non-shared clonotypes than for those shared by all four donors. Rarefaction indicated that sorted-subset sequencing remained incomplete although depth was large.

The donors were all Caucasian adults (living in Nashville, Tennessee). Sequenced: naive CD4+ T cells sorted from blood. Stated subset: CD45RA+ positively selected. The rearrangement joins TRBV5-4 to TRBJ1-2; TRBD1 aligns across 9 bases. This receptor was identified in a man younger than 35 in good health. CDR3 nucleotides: TGTGCCAGCAGCACCCCACAGGGGGCGCAAGGCTATGGCTACACCTTC. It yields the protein CASSTPQGAQGYGYTF.